This TCR beta chain comes out of a study of blood T cell repertoires in COVID-19. Study overall: Acute and convalescent COVID-19 samples came from the United States, Italy and Spain. Sources were T cells, B-cell-depleted T cells, or PBMCs; the material itself was cDNA or gDNA.

Source study methods: Researchers report that nucleated cell counts were estimated from reference gene primer amplification. Here immunoSEQ multiplex PCR was the method, and the copy in TCRdb shows in-frame clones only, minus some. The V and J calls and clone size were taken over from that table, and D and trimming were inferred from the DNA. The repertoire holds under 300,000 clones, with about 83% as singletons. Looked up from germline, CDR1 is SNHLY and CDR2 is FYNNEI. With 5 bases removed from V and 8 bases from J, the gap between germline ends came to 12 bases. The CDR3 length is 12 residues. The receptor's source is a man aged 30 to 45 who had recovered from COVID-19. What was sequenced was peripheral blood. The V and J genes are TRBV2 and TRBJ1-1; D possibly corresponds to TRBD1 (6 bases). For the CDR3, the DNA is TGTGCCAGCAGTCAAAAGGGGGGGGAAGCTTTCTTT. As protein: CASSQKGGEAFF. The complete variable domain, with remaining parts taken from reference TRBV2 and TRBJ1-1, reads EPEVTQTPSHQVTQMGQEVILRCVPISNHLYFYWYRQILGQKVEFLVSFYNNEISEKSEIFDDQFSVERPDGSNFTLKIRSTKLEDSAMYFCASSQKGGEAFFGQGTRLTVV.